What follows are 18 T cell receptor beta chains derived from one specimen sequenced in a study of blood T cell repertoires in COVID-19. Method: immunoSEQ multiplex PCR; TCRdb's copy keeps in-frame clones and lacks some. The sample includes 150,000 or so clones, roughly 80% of them seen just once. Sequencing was carried out using PBMCs or T cells enriched from blood (not recorded which). The receptors originated from a man in his forties or fifties who had recovered from COVID-19.

A single count supports this clone. The V call is TRBV4-3, the J call TRBJ1-2, with 9 nucleotides matching TRBD1. This CDR3 region has 15 residues. CDR1 is LGHNA and CDR2 is YSLEER in the germline V gene. The trim removed 5 bases at V and 2 bases at J, leaving 6 bases unmatched. The CDR3 nucleotides are TGCGCCAGCAGCGATTCCGGGACAGGGAACTATGGCTACACCTTC. It yields the protein CASSDSGTGNYGYTF.

The rearrangement links TRBV7-9 to TRBJ2-7, with 7 nucleotides matching TRBD1. After removal of 1 base from V and 2 bases from J, the junction contained 2 bases not matched to a gene. This CDR3 spans 14 amino acids. CDR1 SEHNR and CDR2 FQNEAQ come from the germline V gene (reference sequence). The CDR3, as DNA: TGTGCCAGCAGCTTAGGGACAGGTGCCTACGAGCAGTACTTC. It codes for CASSLGTGAYEQYF.

This sequence joins TRBV20-1 and TRBJ2-3; TRBD2 aligns across 9 bases. J gave up 2 bases and V 3 bases, and 6 bases lay outside the gene matches. The CDR3 is 15 residues long. The germline V gene encodes CDR1 DFQATT and CDR2 SNEGSKA (reference sequence). The CDR3 loop is CSASLGGGATDTQYF. Here the CDR3 DNA reads TGCAGTGCTAGTCTGGGCGGGGGGGCCACAGATACGCAGTATTTT.

The V call is TRBV7-3, the J call TRBJ2-3; D uncertain. This CDR3 contains 14 residues. V lost 5 bases, J lost 0 bases, and 9 bases lay in between. Germline values: CDR1 SGHTA, CDR2 FQGTGA. The CDR3 reads CASSKSISTDTQYF. The CDR3 DNA reads as TGTGCCAGCAGCAAGAGCATTAGCACAGATACGCAGTATTTT.

The chain recombines TRBV19 with TRBJ2-7; 9 bases are shared with TRBD2. Per germline, CDR1 LNHDA and CDR2 SQIVND (reference sequence). CDR3 length: 15 amino acids. Trimming removed 7 bases from V and 2 bases from J; junction bases left unmatched: 9. CDR3 bases: TGTGCCAGTATACCCCTTAGCGGGGGAACCTACGAGCAGTACTTC. Translated, it gives CASIPLSGGTYEQYF.

This sequence joins TRBV9 and TRBJ1-2, with 7 bases that match TRBD1. The J segment lost 0 bases and the V segment lost 0 bases, leaving 5 bases of the junction unmatched. The CDR3 has 16 amino acids. Germline V CDR1 and CDR2: SGDLS, YYNGEE. The CDR3 nucleotides read TGTGCCAGCAGCGTAGCTTCGGGACAGTCTAACTATGGCTACACCTTC. Encoded protein: CASSVASGQSNYGYTF.

V gene TRBV11-2 combines with J gene TRBJ2-4, with 9 bases matching TRBD1. Germline CDR1 reads SGHAT; CDR2 reads FQNNGV. The CDR3 sequence is 14 residues long. The V segment lost 5 bases and the J segment 6 bases; nucleotides outside the gene matches: 5. The CDR3 sequence: CASSPWTGVNIQYF. The CDR3 nucleotides are TGTGCCAGCAGCCCCTGGACAGGGGTAAACATTCAGTACTTC.

This sequence joins TRBV5-6 and TRBJ1-2; 9 bases are a match to TRBD1. J gave up 1 base and V 2 bases, and 9 bases lay outside the gene matches. Germline V lookup: CDR1 SGHDT, CDR2 YYEEEE. This CDR3 is built from 17 residues. CDR3 coding DNA: TGTGCCAGCAGCTTACAGGGGGCGCAGCTCTATAACTATGGCTACACCTTC. Protein product: CASSLQGAQLYNYGYTF.

This clone was seen once. The chain is built from TRBV28 and TRBJ1-6, with TRBD1 as a possible D gene (5 bases). Germline V CDR1 and CDR2: MDHEN, SYDVKM. V was trimmed by 3 bases and J by 6 bases, leaving 9 bases between them. The CDR3 runs 14 residues. CDR3 amino acids: CASSLGGGNSPLHF. The CDR3 region has the DNA TGTGCCAGCAGTTTGGGGGGGGGTAATTCACCCCTCCACTTT.

The chain uses TRBV7-3 and TRBJ1-2; TRBD1 might be the D (6 bases). Per the germline V gene, CDR1 is SGHTA and CDR2 is FQGTGA. V lost 3 bases to trimming and J lost 1 base, with 12 bases between them. The CDR3 is made up of 15 amino acids. Here the CDR3 DNA reads TGTGCCAGCAGCTTTGGGACACTTCTTAACTATGGCTACACCTTC. It translates to CASSFGTLLNYGYTF.

The gene calls are TRBV12-3 or TRBV12-4 and TRBJ1-1, with D possibly matching TRBD1 (6 bases). CDR3 length equals 13 residues. The ends were cut back, 7 bases at V and 6 bases at J, with 15 bases in the middle. The CDR3 protein is CASTRGAGAEAFF. The CDR3 DNA is TGTGCCAGCACTCGGGGGGCCGGGGCTGAAGCTTTCTTT.

The V call is TRBV18, the J call TRBJ2-7; the match to TRBD2 covers 11 bases. V was pared by 1 base and J by 6 bases, with 8 bases of the junction left unmatched. Germline loops: CDR1 KGHSH, CDR2 LQKENI. This CDR3 is 16 amino acids long. The CDR3: CASSPLASGGSGEQYF. CDR3 DNA: TGTGCCAGCTCACCACTAGCTAGCGGGGGGTCTGGCGAGCAGTACTTC.

The chain combines TRBV7-2 with TRBJ1-6, with D tentatively TRBD1 (5 bases). Trimming took 5 bases from V and 9 from J, leaving 20 bases between them. Germline CDR1 SGHTA, CDR2 FQGNSA. The CDR3 spans 16 residues. The CDR3 is CASSRVGGGGGSPLHF. The CDR3 bases are TGTGCCAGCAGCAGAGTCGGGGGAGGCGGGGGTTCACCCCTCCACTTT.

The chain joins TRBV7-2 to TRBJ1-5; TRBD1 matches 9 bases. The V and J ends lost 1 base and 4 bases, in that order; junction bases with no gene match: 8. The CDR3 covers 17 residues. The germline gives CDR1 SGHTA, CDR2 FQGNSA. The CDR3 sequence is CASSLVGAGQGNQPQHF. The CDR3, as DNA: TGTGCCAGCAGCTTAGTGGGGGCGGGACAGGGAAATCAGCCCCAGCATTTT.

The CDR3 reads CASGRGQGGNQPQHF. For the CDR3, the DNA is TGTGCCAGCGGGCGGGGGCAAGGAGGCAATCAGCCCCAGCATTTT. The chain combines TRBV7-8 with TRBJ1-5, with D maybe TRBD1 (6 bases). The germline V gene encodes CDR1 SGHVS and CDR2 FQNEAQ. The length of the CDR3 is 15 residues. V shed 8 bases and J shed 2 bases, with 16 bases lying between them. Full variable domain (outside the CDR3, taken from reference TRBV7-8 and TRBJ1-5): GAGVSQSPRYKVAKRGQDVALRCDPISGHVSLFWYQQALGQGPEFLTYFQNEAQLDKSGLPSDRFFAERPEGSVSTLKIQRTQQEDSAVYLCASGRGQGGNQPQHFGDGTRLSIL.

Here the CDR3 reads CASSFRVLTF. Here the CDR3 DNA reads TGTGCCAGCAGTTTTCGCGTCCTGACTTTC. The chain links TRBV12-3 or TRBV12-4 to TRBJ2-6, with no clear D. CDR3 length: 10 residues. Between the trimmed V and J ends, which lost 3 bases and 12 bases, there was a span of 3 bases.

This rearrangement joins TRBV7-3 to TRBJ2-3; 15 bases are shared with TRBD2. The CDR3 spans 18 residues. Germline V gives CDR1 SGHTA, CDR2 FQGTGA. Trimming at V came to 5 bases and at J to 2 bases, leaving 8 bases not matched to a gene. The CDR3 DNA follows: TGTGCCAGCAGCCCCGGGACTAGCGGGGGGACATACACAGATACGCAGTATTTT. Residues: CASSPGTSGGTYTDTQYF.

The rearrangement uses TRBV19 and TRBJ2-7; D possibly corresponds to TRBD1 (6 bases). Germline CDR1 is LNHDA and CDR2 is SQIVND (reference sequence). The germline V and J ends were trimmed by 3 bases and 4 bases, with 16 bases remaining between them. The CDR3 spans 15 residues. CDR3 sequence (DNA): TGTGCCAGTAGTATGGGTGGACAGTTCTATTACGAGCAGTACTTC. This codes for CASSMGGQFYYEQYF.